The 21 T cell receptor beta chains below all came from one sample that was sequenced in a study of T-cell reconstitution after alpha-beta-depleted transplantation in children. Preparing the TCRbeta library involved the use of unique molecular identifiers. TCRdb called the PCR reads again in MiXCR, with one record for every CDR3 protein. The profile shows hundreds of thousands of distinct CDR3 sequences, under 20% of them singletons. Sequences were derived from PBMCs, mostly from graft donor cells, sampled 360 days after TCRalphabeta/CD19-depleted stem cell transplant. All receptors derive from a male patient aged 2-15 years who had a stem cell transplant for acute lymphoblastic leukemia, so the T cells may come from the graft donor.

This clonotype was found many times. The chain has TRBV5-5 and TRBJ2-1, with a weak D call TRBD1 (5 bases). Trimming took off 3 bases at V and 4 bases at J, with 11 bases between the two ends. The germline V gene has CDR1 SGHKS and CDR2 YYEKEE (reference sequence). The CDR3 is made up of 14 amino acids. CDR3 bases: TGTGCCAGCAGCTCCCGCGACAGTTACAATGAGCAGTTCTTC. Protein sequence: CASSSRDSYNEQFF.

In this sample, this clonotype turned up many times. The chain links TRBV29-1 to TRBJ2-7; tentative D call: TRBD2 (5 bases). Germline CDR1 and CDR2: SQVTM and ANQGSEA. V lost 6 bases, J lost 5 bases, and 14 bases lay in between. This CDR3 is built from 12 residues. This CDR3 reads CSVAVRGNEQYF. The CDR3, as DNA: TGCAGCGTAGCTGTCAGAGGGAACGAGCAGTACTTC.

This clonotype was detected a few times. The chain recombines TRBV12-3 or TRBV12-4 with TRBJ2-5; D possibly matches TRBD1 or TRBD2 (5 bases each). Trimming removed 6 bases at V and 5 bases at J, with 16 bases between. This CDR3 has 14 amino acids. CDR3 region: CASSARDPSETQYF. The CDR3, as DNA: TGTGCCAGCAGCGCCCGGGACCCGAGTGAGACCCAGTACTTC.

This clonotype turned up a few times. The gene calls are TRBV12-3 or TRBV12-4 and TRBJ1-3; 7 bases fit TRBD1. CDR3 size: 15 residues. Trimming cost V 4 bases and J 1 base; bases outside gene matches: 4. The CDR3 coding sequence is TGTGCCAGCAGTTGGGGACAGCCGTCTGGAAACACCATATATTTT. Protein: CASSWGQPSGNTIYF.

This clonotype was recorded only once. The chain couples TRBV12-3 or TRBV12-4 to TRBJ2-7; a weak D match, TRBD2 (6 bases). The CDR3 loop spans 14 amino acids. Trimming removed 5 bases at V and 2 bases at J, with 13 bases between. The chain's CDR3 is CASSPGTPAYEQYF. The DNA for the CDR3 is TGTGCCAGCAGTCCCGGGACTCCCGCCTACGAGCAGTACTTC.

This clonotype was observed many times. The chain couples TRBV28 to TRBJ2-2; D might be TRBD2 (5 bases). Trimming stripped 6 bases from V and 6 bases from J, with 20 bases between. The CDR3 is 16 residues long. Germline V gives CDR1 MDHEN, CDR2 SYDVKM. The CDR3 nucleotides are TGTGCCAGCAGCTCCAGGAGGATTCAAAGGGCCGGGGAGCTGTTTTTT. This gives the protein CASSSRRIQRAGELFF.

The chain couples TRBV6-2 or TRBV6-3 to TRBJ2-7; 7 bases agree with TRBD1. Germline V lookup: CDR1 MNHEY, CDR2 SVGEGT. The CDR3 is 16 residues long. With 0 bases clipped from V and 2 bases from J, the junction kept 7 bases outside the gene matches. This CDR3 reads CASSYSTGLTTYEQYF. Written as DNA, the CDR3 is TGTGCCAGCAGTTACTCGACAGGGTTGACCACCTACGAGCAGTACTTC.

CDR3 residues: CASSTTQGTGALPLHF. The CDR3 nucleotides read TGTGCCAGCAGCACAACCCAAGGGACAGGGGCCTTACCCCTCCACTTT. The gene calls are TRBV9 and TRBJ1-6; 10 bases agree with TRBD1. Germline CDR1 SGDLS, CDR2 YYNGEE. This CDR3 has 16 amino acids. Trimming removed 4 bases from V and 12 bases from J; junction bases left unmatched: 13.

This clonotype was seen only a few times. The CDR3 DNA reads as TGCAGTGCTAGAACACCCGCTCGCTACAATGAGCAGTTCTTC. It yields the protein CSARTPARYNEQFF. The genes are TRBV20-1 and TRBJ2-1; D is unresolved. Trimming stripped 2 bases from V and 3 bases from J, with 11 bases between. The CDR3 length is 14 residues. Germline V gene lookup returns CDR1 DFQATT and CDR2 SNEGSKA (reference sequence).

This sequence joins TRBV3-1 and TRBJ2-7, with a possible D match to TRBD2 (6 bases). The germline CDR1 and CDR2 sequences are LGHDT and YNNKEL (reference sequence). This CDR3 is built from 12 residues. Trimming shortened V by 8 bases and J by 2 bases, and 10 bases separated the two germline ends. This chain's CDR3 is CASLGGTYEQYF. The CDR3 DNA reads as TGTGCCAGCTTGGGGGGAACCTACGAGCAGTACTTC.

The chain uses TRBV12-3 or TRBV12-4 and TRBJ2-7, with a possible D match to TRBD2 (6 bases). V dropped 6 bases and J dropped 0 bases, with 12 bases sitting between them. This CDR3 is built from 14 residues. CDR3 region: CASRAGTRSYEQYF. The CDR3 nucleotides are TGTGCCAGCAGGGCCGGGACTCGCTCCTACGAGCAGTACTTC.

The chain combines TRBV20-1 with TRBJ2-1, with D tentatively TRBD2 (6 bases). The CDR3 runs 14 residues. V was pared by 2 bases and J by 4 bases, with 12 bases between. CDR1 is DFQATT, CDR2 SNEGSKA, per germline (reference sequence). The CDR3 bases are TGCAGTGCTAGACCCGGGGAGGCATACAATGAGCAGTTCTTC. The encoded protein is CSARPGEAYNEQFF.

This clonotype has ten or more counts. The chain combines TRBV5-6 with TRBJ2-3; D is perhaps TRBD1 or TRBD2 (5 bases each). Germline V CDR1 and CDR2: SGHDT, YYEEEE. This CDR3 has 12 residues. V shed 5 bases and J shed 4 bases, with 8 bases lying between them. The CDR3 region has the DNA TGTGCCAGCAGTCTGGGGGCAGATACGCAGTATTTT. Amino acids: CASSLGADTQYF.

The chain joins TRBV9 to TRBJ2-7; D ambiguous. Germline V lookup: CDR1 SGDLS, CDR2 YYNGEE. There are 15 residues in the CDR3. Trimming took off 0 bases at V and 3 bases at J, with 13 bases between the two ends. In DNA form, the CDR3 reads TGTGCCAGCAGCGTAGCGGCAGGCGTTGGCTACGAGCAGTACTTC. This codes for CASSVAAGVGYEQYF.

This clonotype was counted between two and nine times. V is TRBV2 and J is TRBJ1-1; tentatively, D is TRBD1 (5 bases). V gave up 3 bases and J gave up 1 base, with 18 bases separating them. The CDR3 runs to 17 residues. Germline CDR1 SNHLY, CDR2 FYNNEI. CDR3 bases: TGTGCCAGCAGTGATATGGTGAGGGCAGGGACGAACACTGAAGCTTTCTTT. It codes for CASSDMVRAGTNTEAFF. Looking up the rest from reference TRBV2 and TRBJ1-1 gives the full variable domain: EPEVTQTPSHQVTQMGQEVILRCVPISNHLYFYWYRQILGQKVEFLVSFYNNEISEKSEIFDDQFSVERPDGSNFTLKIRSTKLEDSAMYFCASSDMVRAGTNTEAFFGQGTRLTVV.

This chain joins TRBV5-1 and TRBJ2-1; D unresolved. CDR3 length: 15 residues. Trimming removed 4 bases from V and 4 bases from J, with 15 bases in between. CDR1 is SGHRS, CDR2 YFSETQ, per germline. CDR3: CASSPPEQSYNEQFF. The CDR3 DNA reads as TGCGCCAGCAGCCCCCCAGAGCAGTCTTACAATGAGCAGTTCTTC.

The gene calls are TRBV7-9 and TRBJ2-5; D not certain. Trimming took 1 base from V and 3 from J, leaving 9 bases between them. This CDR3 has 14 residues. Germline V gene sequence: CDR1 SEHNR, CDR2 FQNEAQ (reference sequence). As DNA, the CDR3 is TGTGCCAGCAGCTTAGGGGTGGGGAAAGAGACCCAGTACTTC. Protein: CASSLGVGKETQYF.

V usage is TRBV7-2 and J usage is TRBJ2-1; D may be TRBD2 (7 bases). The CDR3 contains 15 residues. Trimming removed 2 bases from V and 10 bases from J, with 18 bases in between. Germline V lookup: CDR1 SGHTA, CDR2 FQGNSA. The CDR3, as DNA: TGTGCCAGCAGCTTAAGGAAGGGGGGGCCAGGGGAGCAGTTCTTC. It codes for CASSLRKGGPGEQFF.

The chain employs TRBV7-2 and TRBJ1-1, with 9 positions matching TRBD1. The CDR3 is made up of 14 amino acids. V lost 3 bases to trimming and J lost 6 bases; unmatched junction nucleotides: 5. Germline V gene sequence: CDR1 SGHTA, CDR2 FQGNSA. The CDR3 DNA reads TGTGCCAGCAGCTTTTCACAGGGGGCATCTGAAGCTTTCTTT. Translation: CASSFSQGASEAFF.

In this sample, this clonotype turned up a few times. The CDR3 sequence is CASSWGQSTNEKLFF. The DNA for the CDR3 is TGTGCCAGCAGCTGGGGACAGTCAACTAATGAAAAACTGTTTTTT. V and J are TRBV28 and TRBJ1-4; 7 positions agree with TRBD1. The CDR3 extends over 15 amino acids. J gave up 0 bases and V 6 bases, and 4 bases lay outside the gene matches. CDR1 and CDR2 from the germline V gene are MDHEN and SYDVKM.

The rearrangement uses TRBV11-2 and TRBJ2-7; a possible D gene is TRBD2 (5 bases). V shed 1 base and J shed 3 bases, with 16 bases lying between them. Germline-derived CDR1 and CDR2 are SGHAT and FQNNGV. This CDR3 is 16 amino acids long. The CDR3 is CASSLVWEETNYEQYF. Here the CDR3 DNA reads TGTGCCAGCAGCTTAGTGTGGGAAGAGACTAACTACGAGCAGTACTTC.